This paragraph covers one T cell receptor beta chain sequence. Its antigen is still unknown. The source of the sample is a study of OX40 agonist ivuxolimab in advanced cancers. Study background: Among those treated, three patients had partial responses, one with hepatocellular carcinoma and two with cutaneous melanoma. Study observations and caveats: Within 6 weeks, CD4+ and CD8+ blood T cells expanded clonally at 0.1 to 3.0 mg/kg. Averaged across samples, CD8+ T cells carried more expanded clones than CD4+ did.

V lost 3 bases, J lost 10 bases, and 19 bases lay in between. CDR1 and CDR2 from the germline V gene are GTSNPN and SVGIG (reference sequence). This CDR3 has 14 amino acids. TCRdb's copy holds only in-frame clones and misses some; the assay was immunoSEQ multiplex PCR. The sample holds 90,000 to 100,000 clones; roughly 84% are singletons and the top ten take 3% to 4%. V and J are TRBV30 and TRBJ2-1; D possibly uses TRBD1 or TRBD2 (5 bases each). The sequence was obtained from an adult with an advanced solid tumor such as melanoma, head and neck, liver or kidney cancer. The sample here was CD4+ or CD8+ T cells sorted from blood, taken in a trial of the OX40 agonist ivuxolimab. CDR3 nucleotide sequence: TGTGCCTGGAGGACCGGGACGCGGACGGGGGAGCAGTTCTTC. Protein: CAWRTGTRTGEQFF.